What follows are 25 T cell receptor beta chains derived from one specimen sequenced in a study of shared clonotypes between healthy human individuals. The data were produced by immunoSEQ multiplex PCR, yet TCRdb's version contains in-frame clones alone and is incomplete. The sample lists under 600,000 clones, around 96% occurring once. The sequenced material came from naive CD4+ T cells sorted from blood. The subset: CD45RA+ positively selected. These receptors came from a woman aged 25 to 45 in good health.

The chain joins TRBV11-3 to TRBJ2-2; 7 nucleotides agree with TRBD1. V lost 1 base and J lost 7; bases outside the gene matches: 6. The CDR3 loop spans 15 amino acids. The germline CDR1 and CDR2 sequences are SGHNT and YENEEA. DNA for the CDR3: TGTGCCAGCAGCTTAGCACAGGGGCTCAACGGGGAGCTGTTTTTT. Amino acid sequence: CASSLAQGLNGELFF. The full variable domain, completed using reference TRBV11-3 and TRBJ2-2, is EAGVVQSPRYKIIEKKQPVAFWCNPISGHNTLYWYLQNLGQGPELLIRYENEEAVDDSQLPKDRFSAERLKGVDSTLKIQPAELGDSAVYLCASSLAQGLNGELFFGEGSRLTVL.

This clone was found once. The V and J genes are TRBV9 and TRBJ1-1; D is unclear. Trimming took off 4 bases at V and 1 base at J, with 14 bases between the two ends. The CDR3 runs 15 residues. Germline assignment: CDR1 SGDLS and CDR2 YYNGEE. In nucleotides, the CDR3 is TGTGCCAGCAGCCTCCTCGTCGGGCCGAACACTGAAGCTTTCTTT. It yields the protein CASSLLVGPNTEAFF. Drawing the rest from reference TRBV9 and TRBJ1-1, the complete variable domain is DSGVTQTPKHLITATGQRVTLRCSPRSGDLSVYWYQQSLDQGLQFLIQYYNGEERAKGNILERFSAQQFPDLHSELNLSSLELGDSALYFCASSLLVGPNTEAFFGQGTRLTVV.

The chain uses TRBV6-5 and TRBJ2-5, with D unclear. CDR1 MNHEY and CDR2 SVGAGI come from the germline V gene. CDR3 length equals 14 residues. The V and J ends lost 6 bases and 6 bases respectively, with 17 bases between them. CDR3 in DNA: TGTGCCAGCAGCCGGACGGCCAGCATGAAGACCCAGTACTTC. Its translation is CASSRTASMKTQYF.

The rearrangement links TRBV29-1 to TRBJ2-7; possible D gene TRBD1, 6 bases. Trimming took 1 base from V and 2 from J, leaving 9 bases between them. Germline loops: CDR1 SQVTM, CDR2 ANQGSEA. The CDR3 has 13 amino acids. The DNA of the CDR3 is TGCAGCGTTGAAGGGGCAGGGGCCTACGAGCAGTACTTC. Its translation: CSVEGAGAYEQYF.

J is TRBJ1-6 and V is TRBV6-5; 7 bases fit TRBD1. This CDR3 spans 15 amino acids. The V segment lost 6 bases and the J segment 10 bases; nucleotides outside the gene matches: 12. CDR1 is MNHEY, CDR2 SVGAGI, per germline. CDR3 in amino acids: CASRRPGQLKSPLHF. CDR3 DNA sequence: TGTGCCAGCAGACGGCCGGGACAGCTTAAGTCACCCCTCCACTTT.

This clone showed up just once. This sequence joins TRBV4-1 and TRBJ2-5, with TRBD2 matching over 10 bases. Germline trimming cut 2 bases from V and 3 bases from J; bases unmatched to any gene: 12. From germline, CDR1 is MGHRA and CDR2 YSYEKL. The CDR3 runs 18 residues. CDR3 bases: TGCGCCAGCAGCCAACTAGCGGGGGTTGGGGGGACAAAAGAGACCCAGTACTTC. Translation gives CASSQLAGVGGTKETQYF.

In its sample, this clone was seen once. The rearrangement links TRBV6-1 to TRBJ2-7, with 9 positions matching TRBD2. Unmatched junction bases numbered 7, after V lost 10 bases and J lost 3 bases. The CDR3 is made up of 13 amino acids. The germline V gene has CDR1 MNHNS and CDR2 SASEGT. The CDR3 loop is CATTTTSGYEQYF. DNA of the CDR3: TGTGCCACGACGACGACTAGCGGCTACGAGCAGTACTTC.

This chain joins TRBV28 and TRBJ1-2, with 9 nucleotides matching TRBD1. This CDR3 has 17 residues. Germline assignment: CDR1 MDHEN and CDR2 SYDVKM. The V segment lost 6 bases and the J segment 5 bases; nucleotides outside the gene matches: 16. This CDR3 is CASSSQGALKGGYGYTF. The CDR3 nucleotides read TGTGCCAGCAGCTCACAGGGGGCGCTCAAAGGTGGATATGGCTACACCTTC.

The CDR3 sequence: CASSWGRTGSSPLHF. CDR3 DNA: TGTGCCAGCAGCTGGGGTCGGACAGGGAGTTCACCCCTCCACTTT. The chain couples TRBV7-6 to TRBJ1-6; 8 bases map to TRBD1. CDR3 size: 15 residues. Germline V gene sequence: CDR1 SGHVS, CDR2 FNYEAQ. V lost 4 bases and J lost 9; bases outside the gene matches: 8.

The rearrangement uses TRBV27 and TRBJ2-3; no clear D. V gave up 5 bases and J gave up 1 base, with 25 bases separating them. Germline CDR1 and CDR2: MNHEY and SMNVEV (reference sequence). The CDR3 contains 19 residues. In nucleotides, the CDR3 is TGTGCCAGCAGTCTAAGGCCCCCACAGTCCTGGTATGGCACAGATACGCAGTATTTT. Translation gives CASSLRPPQSWYGTDTQYF.

The chain is built from TRBV28 and TRBJ2-3; D call uncertain. V was trimmed by 5 bases and J by 0 bases, leaving 18 bases between them. CDR1 is MDHEN and CDR2 is SYDVKM in the germline V gene. The CDR3 consists of 17 residues. The CDR3, as DNA: TGTGCCAGCAGTCCTCCTACGGGCAGACCTAGCACAGATACGCAGTATTTT. Encoded protein: CASSPPTGRPSTDTQYF.

The chain carries TRBV30 and TRBJ1-1; the match to TRBD1 covers 7 bases. V shed 5 bases, J shed 3 bases, and the junction held 6 bases outside the gene matches. Germline-derived CDR1 and CDR2 are GTSNPN and SVGIG (reference sequence). The CDR3 contains 13 residues. The CDR3 reads CAWHRGEDTEAFF. The CDR3 DNA follows: TGTGCCTGGCACAGGGGAGAAGACACTGAAGCTTTCTTT.

The chain recombines TRBV7-2 with TRBJ2-2; no reliable D call. Between the trimmed V and J ends, which lost 3 bases and 4 bases, there was a span of 15 bases. Germline V gene data show CDR1 as SGHTA and CDR2 as FQGNSA. This CDR3 spans 16 amino acids. CDR3 region: CASSFLRSELTGELFF. CDR3 bases: TGTGCCAGCAGCTTCCTTAGGTCGGAACTCACCGGGGAGCTGTTTTTT.

The chain carries TRBV2 and TRBJ2-2; D is ambiguous. V lost 7 bases to trimming and J lost 1 base, with 13 bases between them. CDR1 is SNHLY, CDR2 FYNNEI, per germline. The CDR3 contains 15 residues. As DNA, the CDR3 is TGTGCCAGCACTCCGGAAAGATTGAACACCGGGGAGCTGTTTTTT. Protein product: CASTPERLNTGELFF.

J is TRBJ2-3 and V is TRBV14; TRBD1 or TRBD2 may be the D gene (5 bases each). There are 16 residues in the CDR3. The germline CDR1 and CDR2 sequences are SGHDN and FVKESK. With 0 bases removed from V and 7 bases from J, the gap between germline ends came to 17 bases. The CDR3 DNA sequence: TGTGCCAGCAGCCAAGATGGGTTGAGGGGCATTAATACGCAGTATTTT. Residues: CASSQDGLRGINTQYF.

The V gene is TRBV29-1, the J gene TRBJ2-5; D perhaps matches TRBD2 (5 bases). CDR3 length: 14 amino acids. Germline CDR1 reads SQVTM; CDR2 reads ANQGSEA. CDR3 DNA: TGCAGTGACCGACGGAGGTATTTAGGGGAGACCCAGTACTTC. Residues: CSDRRRYLGETQYF.

The V and J genes are TRBV30 and TRBJ2-3, with 9 bases lining up with TRBD2. Germline V gene data show CDR1 as GTSNPN and CDR2 as SVGIG (reference sequence). CDR3 length: 13 residues. The trim removed 8 bases at V and 4 bases at J, leaving 7 bases unmatched. Here the CDR3 DNA reads TGTGCCGGTCGGCGGGGGGGCCCAGATACGCAGTATTTT. Residues: CAGRRGGPDTQYF.

J is TRBJ1-4 and V is TRBV7-9; 8 bases line up with TRBD1. The junction had 7 bases not matched to a gene; V was cut back by 1 base and J by 0 bases. CDR1 is SEHNR, CDR2 FQNEAQ, per germline (reference sequence). The CDR3 loop spans 18 amino acids. The CDR3 region has the DNA TGTGCCAGCAGCTTAGGGGACAGGCGTGACGCAACTAATGAAAAACTGTTTTTT. It yields the protein CASSLGDRRDATNEKLFF. Looking up the rest from reference TRBV7-9 and TRBJ1-4 gives the full variable domain: DTGVSQNPRHKITKRGQNVTFRCDPISEHNRLYWYRQTLGQGPEFLTYFQNEAQLEKSRLLSDRFSAERPKGSFSTLEIQRTEQGDSAMYLCASSLGDRRDATNEKLFFGSGTQLSVL.

This chain links TRBV9 with TRBJ1-4, with 7 bases that match TRBD1. The V gene's germline CDR1 is SGDLS and CDR2 YYNGEE. The CDR3 is 15 residues long. V was clipped by 0 bases and J by 7 bases; unmatched bases: 6. The CDR3 loop is CASSVGAGQPEKLFF. The CDR3 nucleotides read TGTGCCAGCAGCGTAGGTGCGGGACAGCCTGAAAAACTGTTTTTT.

The chain has TRBV9 and TRBJ2-6; D gene unclear. This CDR3 comprises 17 residues. The V gene lost 7 bases and the J gene lost 1 base, with 18 bases spanning the gap. From germline, CDR1 is SGDLS and CDR2 YYNGEE. CDR3 sequence (DNA): TGTGCCAGCGCTCCCGGACGTATACTATCTGGGGCCAACGTCCTGACTTTC. Encoded protein: CASAPGRILSGANVLTF.

This chain connects TRBV28 to TRBJ1-2; TRBD1 matches 8 bases. The V segment lost 5 bases and the J segment 8 bases; nucleotides outside the gene matches: 13. This CDR3 comprises 15 residues. Per germline, CDR1 MDHEN and CDR2 SYDVKM. The CDR3 is CASSLSQGAYEGYTF. In DNA, the CDR3 is TGTGCCAGCAGTCTTAGCCAGGGGGCTTATGAGGGCTACACCTTC.

The genes are TRBV5-1 and TRBJ2-7, with D maybe TRBD1 (5 bases). The germline gives CDR1 SGHRS, CDR2 YFSETQ. This CDR3 has 16 amino acids. Trimming removed 3 bases from V and 1 base from J, with 17 bases in between. The CDR3 sequence: CASSYQGGLPSYEQYF. The CDR3 bases are TGCGCCAGCAGCTACCAGGGTGGCTTGCCTTCCTACGAGCAGTACTTC.

This clone appeared once. This same CDR3 is encoded by further DNA sequences in the sample. The chain joins TRBV28 to TRBJ2-7, with D perhaps matching TRBD1 or TRBD2 (5 bases each). The CDR3 is 14 residues long. The germline gives CDR1 MDHEN, CDR2 SYDVKM. V gave up 2 bases and J gave up 2 bases, with 10 bases separating them. CDR3 sequence: CASSLGGGTYEQYF. CDR3 sequence (DNA): TGTGCCAGCAGTTTAGGTGGGGGTACCTACGAGCAGTACTTC.

The chain carries TRBV5-8 and TRBJ2-3; a possible D gene is TRBD1 (6 bases). This CDR3 contains 14 residues. The ends were cut back, 4 bases at V and 2 bases at J, with 11 bases in the middle. CDR1 and CDR2 (germline): SGHTS, YDEGEE. The CDR3 region has the DNA TGTGCCAGCAGCACCGGACAGCTCACAGATACGCAGTATTTT. This gives the protein CASSTGQLTDTQYF.

The rearrangement uses TRBV19 and TRBJ2-7, with 7 bases aligning to TRBD1. The V gene's germline CDR1 is LNHDA and CDR2 SQIVND (reference sequence). Trimming cost V 3 bases and J 2 bases; bases outside gene matches: 7. The CDR3 has 15 residues. CDR3 loop: CASSIGAGGTYEQYF. The CDR3 DNA reads TGTGCCAGTAGTATTGGGGCAGGGGGAACCTACGAGCAGTACTTC.